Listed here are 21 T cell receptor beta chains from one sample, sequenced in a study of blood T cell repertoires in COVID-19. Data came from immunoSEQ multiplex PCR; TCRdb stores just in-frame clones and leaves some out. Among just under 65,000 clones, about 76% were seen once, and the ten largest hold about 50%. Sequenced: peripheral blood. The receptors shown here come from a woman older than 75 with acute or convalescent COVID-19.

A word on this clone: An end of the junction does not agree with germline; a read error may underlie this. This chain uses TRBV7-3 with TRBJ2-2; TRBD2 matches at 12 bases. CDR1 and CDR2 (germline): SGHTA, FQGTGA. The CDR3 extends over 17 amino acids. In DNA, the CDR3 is TGTGCCAGCAGCCCGAAGCCTAGCGGGAGGGAACACCGGGGAGCTGTTTTT. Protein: CASSPKPSGREHRGAVF.

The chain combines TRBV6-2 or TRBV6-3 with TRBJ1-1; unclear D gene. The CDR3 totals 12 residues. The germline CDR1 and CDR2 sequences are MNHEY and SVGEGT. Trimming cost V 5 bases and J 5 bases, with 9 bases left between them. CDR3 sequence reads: CASSRMRTEAFF. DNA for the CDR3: TGTGCCAGCAGTCGAATGAGAACTGAAGCTTTCTTT.

The CDR3 loop reads CATSPGQGANNEQFF. The CDR3 DNA is TGTGCCACCAGCCCCGGACAGGGGGCCAACAATGAGCAGTTCTTC. The chain joins TRBV24-1 to TRBJ2-1, with 11 nucleotides matching TRBD1. J lost 5 bases, V lost 7 bases, and 6 bases had no gene match. This CDR3 has 15 residues. CDR1 and CDR2 from the germline V gene are KGHDR and SFDVKD.

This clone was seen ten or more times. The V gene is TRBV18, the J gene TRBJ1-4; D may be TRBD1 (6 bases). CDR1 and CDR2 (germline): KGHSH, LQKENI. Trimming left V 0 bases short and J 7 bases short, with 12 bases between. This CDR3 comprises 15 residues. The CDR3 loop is CASSPPGQGSEKLFF. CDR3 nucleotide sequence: TGTGCCAGCTCACCACCGGGGCAGGGGTCTGAAAAACTGTTTTTT. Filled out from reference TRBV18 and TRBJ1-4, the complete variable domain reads NAGVMQNPRHLVRRRGQEARLRCSPMKGHSHVYWYRQLPEEGLKFMVYLQKENIIDESGMPKERFSAEFPKEGPSILRIQQVVRGDSAAYFCASSPPGQGSEKLFFGSGTQLSVL.

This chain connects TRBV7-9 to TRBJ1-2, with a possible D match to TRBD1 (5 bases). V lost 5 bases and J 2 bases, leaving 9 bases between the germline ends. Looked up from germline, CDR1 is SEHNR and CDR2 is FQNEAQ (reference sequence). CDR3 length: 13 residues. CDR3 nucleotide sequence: TGTGCCAGCAGCCCGGGACTAAACTATGGCTACACCTTC. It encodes CASSPGLNYGYTF.

CDR3 sequence (DNA): TGTGCCAGCAGCCGGACAGGGGATAATCAGCCCCAGCATTTT. Its protein is CASSRTGDNQPQHF. V gene TRBV6-1 combines with J gene TRBJ1-5; TRBD1 agrees at 9 bases. Germline CDR1 is MNHNS and CDR2 is SASEGT. This CDR3 is built from 14 residues. Trimming removed 6 bases from V and 4 bases from J; junction bases left unmatched: 4.

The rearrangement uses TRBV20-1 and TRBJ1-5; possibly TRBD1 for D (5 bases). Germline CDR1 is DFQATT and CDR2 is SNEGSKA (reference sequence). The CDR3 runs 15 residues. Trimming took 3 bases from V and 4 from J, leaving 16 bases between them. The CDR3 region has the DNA TGCAGTGCTAGTTCGGACACAAGAGTAAATCAGCCCCAGCATTTT. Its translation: CSASSDTRVNQPQHF.

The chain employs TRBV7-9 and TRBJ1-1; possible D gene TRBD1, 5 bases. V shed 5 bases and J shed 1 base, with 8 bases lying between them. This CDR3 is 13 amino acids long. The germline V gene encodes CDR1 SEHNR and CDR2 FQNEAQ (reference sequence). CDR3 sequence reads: CASSVTENTEAFF. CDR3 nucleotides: TGTGCCAGCAGCGTGACAGAGAACACTGAAGCTTTCTTT. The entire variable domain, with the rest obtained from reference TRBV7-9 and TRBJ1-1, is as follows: DTGVSQNPRHKITKRGQNVTFRCDPISEHNRLYWYRQTLGQGPEFLTYFQNEAQLEKSRLLSDRFSAERPKGSFSTLEIQRTEQGDSAMYLCASSVTENTEAFFGQGTRLTVV.

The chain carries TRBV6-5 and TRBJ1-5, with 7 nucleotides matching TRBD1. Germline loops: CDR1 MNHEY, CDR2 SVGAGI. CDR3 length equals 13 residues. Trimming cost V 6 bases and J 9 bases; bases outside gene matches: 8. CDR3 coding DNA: TGTGCCAGCAGAGCACAGGGGATGGCGCCCCAGCATTTT. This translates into CASRAQGMAPQHF.

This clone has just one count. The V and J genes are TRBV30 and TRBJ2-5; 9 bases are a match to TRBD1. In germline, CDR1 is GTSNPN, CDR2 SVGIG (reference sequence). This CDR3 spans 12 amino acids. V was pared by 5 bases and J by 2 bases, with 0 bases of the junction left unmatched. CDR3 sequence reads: CAWGQGQETQYF. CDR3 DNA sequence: TGTGCCTGGGGACAGGGGCAAGAGACCCAGTACTTC.

The CDR3 loop reads CASSLTSQFQETQYF. CDR3 nucleotides: TGCGCCAGCAGCTTGACTAGCCAATTCCAAGAGACCCAGTACTTC. This sequence joins TRBV5-1 and TRBJ2-5; the D gene is possibly TRBD2 (6 bases). This CDR3 is 15 amino acids long. Germline CDR1 SGHRS, CDR2 YFSETQ. Trimming shortened V by 1 base and J by 1 base, and 11 bases separated the two germline ends.

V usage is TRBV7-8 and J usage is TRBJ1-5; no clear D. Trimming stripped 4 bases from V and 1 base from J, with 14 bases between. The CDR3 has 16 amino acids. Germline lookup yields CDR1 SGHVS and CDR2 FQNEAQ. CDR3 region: CASSSSVLLSNQPQHF. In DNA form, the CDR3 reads TGTGCCAGCAGCTCCTCCGTATTGTTGAGCAATCAGCCCCAGCATTTT.

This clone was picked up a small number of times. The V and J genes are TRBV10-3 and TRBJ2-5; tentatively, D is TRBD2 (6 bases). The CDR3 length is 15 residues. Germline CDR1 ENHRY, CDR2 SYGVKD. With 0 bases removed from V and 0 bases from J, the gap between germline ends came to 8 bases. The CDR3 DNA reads TGTGCCATCAGTGAGTCGGGGGGACACCAAGAGACCCAGTACTTC. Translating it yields CAISESGGHQETQYF.

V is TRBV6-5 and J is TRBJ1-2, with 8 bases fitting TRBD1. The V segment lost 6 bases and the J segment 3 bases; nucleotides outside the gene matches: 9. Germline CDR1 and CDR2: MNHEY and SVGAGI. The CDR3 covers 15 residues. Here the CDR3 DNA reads TGTGCCAGCAGCCTCCGGACAGGGTTGGACTATGGCTACACCTTC. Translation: CASSLRTGLDYGYTF.

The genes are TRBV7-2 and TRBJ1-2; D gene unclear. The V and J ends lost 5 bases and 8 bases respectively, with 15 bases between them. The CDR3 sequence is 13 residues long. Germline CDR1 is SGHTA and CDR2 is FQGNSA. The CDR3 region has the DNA TGTGCCAGCAGCCCTGGGAGGGTAGAAGGCTACACCTTC. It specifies CASSPGRVEGYTF. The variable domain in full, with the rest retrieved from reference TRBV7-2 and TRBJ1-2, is GAGVSQSPSNKVTEKGKDVELRCDPISGHTALYWYRQSLGQGLEFLIYFQGNSAPDKSGLPSDRFSAERTGGSVSTLTIQRTQQEDSAVYLCASSPGRVEGYTFGSGTRLTVV.

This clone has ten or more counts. CDR3 bases: TGTGCCAGCAGCCAAGATCCGGACAGGGGGCTAGGCTATGGCTACACCTTC. Its translation is CASSQDPDRGLGYGYTF. The J gene is TRBJ1-2, the V gene TRBV3-1 (or the pseudogene TRBV3-2), with 11 bases identical to TRBD1. The germline V gene has CDR1 LGHDT and CDR2 YNNKEL (reference sequence). V was clipped by 0 bases and J by 4 bases; unmatched bases: 7. The CDR3 is made up of 17 amino acids.

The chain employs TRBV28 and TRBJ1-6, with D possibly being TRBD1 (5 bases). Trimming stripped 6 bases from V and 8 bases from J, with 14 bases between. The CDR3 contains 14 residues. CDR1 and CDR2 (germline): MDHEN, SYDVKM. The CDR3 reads CASRGPGRDSPLHF. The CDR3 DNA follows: TGTGCCAGCAGGGGGCCGGGGAGGGATTCACCCCTCCACTTT.

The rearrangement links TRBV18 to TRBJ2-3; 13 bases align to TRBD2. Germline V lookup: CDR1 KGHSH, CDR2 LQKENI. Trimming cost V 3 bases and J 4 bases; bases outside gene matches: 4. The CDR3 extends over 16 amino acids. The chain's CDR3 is CASSPRTSGSADTQYF. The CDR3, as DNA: TGTGCCAGCTCACCCAGGACTAGCGGGAGCGCAGATACGCAGTATTTT. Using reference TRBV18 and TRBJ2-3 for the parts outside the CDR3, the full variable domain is NAGVMQNPRHLVRRRGQEARLRCSPMKGHSHVYWYRQLPEEGLKFMVYLQKENIIDESGMPKERFSAEFPKEGPSILRIQQVVRGDSAAYFCASSPRTSGSADTQYFGPGTRLTVL.

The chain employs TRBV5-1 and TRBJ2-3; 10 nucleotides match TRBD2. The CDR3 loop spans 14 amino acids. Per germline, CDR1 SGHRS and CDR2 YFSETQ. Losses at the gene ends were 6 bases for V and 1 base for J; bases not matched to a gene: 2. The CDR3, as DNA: TGCGCCAGCACCGGACTAGCGGGCACAGATACGCAGTATTTT. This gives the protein CASTGLAGTDTQYF. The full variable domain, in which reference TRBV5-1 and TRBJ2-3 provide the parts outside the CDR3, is KAGVTQTPRYLIKTRGQQVTLSCSPISGHRSVSWYQQTPGQGLQFLFEYFSETQRNKGNFPGRFSGRQFSNSRSEMNVSTLELGDSALYLCASTGLAGTDTQYFGPGTRLTVL.

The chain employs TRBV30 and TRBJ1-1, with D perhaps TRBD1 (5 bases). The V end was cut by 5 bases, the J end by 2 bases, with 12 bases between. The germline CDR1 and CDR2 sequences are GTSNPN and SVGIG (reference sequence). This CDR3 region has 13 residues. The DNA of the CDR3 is TGTGCCTGGTCCCCGACAGTTAACACTGAAGCTTTCTTT. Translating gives CAWSPTVNTEAFF.

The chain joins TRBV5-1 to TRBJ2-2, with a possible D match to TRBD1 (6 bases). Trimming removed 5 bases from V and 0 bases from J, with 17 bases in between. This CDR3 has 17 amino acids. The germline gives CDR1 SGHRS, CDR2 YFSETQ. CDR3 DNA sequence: TGCGCCAGCAGGTTTGGCGACAGGCAAGCGAACACCGGGGAGCTGTTTTTT. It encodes CASRFGDRQANTGELFF.